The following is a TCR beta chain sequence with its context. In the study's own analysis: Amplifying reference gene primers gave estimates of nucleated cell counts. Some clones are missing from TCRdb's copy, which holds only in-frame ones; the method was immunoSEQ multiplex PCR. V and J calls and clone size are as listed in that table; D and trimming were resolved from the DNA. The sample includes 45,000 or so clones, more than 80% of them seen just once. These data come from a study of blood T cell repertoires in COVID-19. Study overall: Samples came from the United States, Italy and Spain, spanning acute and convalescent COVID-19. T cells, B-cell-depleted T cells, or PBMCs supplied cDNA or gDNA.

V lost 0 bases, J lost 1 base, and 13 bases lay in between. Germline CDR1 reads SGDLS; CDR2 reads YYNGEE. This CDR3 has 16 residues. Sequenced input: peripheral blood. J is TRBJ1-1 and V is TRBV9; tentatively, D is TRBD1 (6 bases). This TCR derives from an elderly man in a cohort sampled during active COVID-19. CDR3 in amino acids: CASSVAPDSRNTEAFF. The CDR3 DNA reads TGTGCCAGCAGCGTAGCTCCGGACAGTAGGAACACTGAAGCTTTCTTT.